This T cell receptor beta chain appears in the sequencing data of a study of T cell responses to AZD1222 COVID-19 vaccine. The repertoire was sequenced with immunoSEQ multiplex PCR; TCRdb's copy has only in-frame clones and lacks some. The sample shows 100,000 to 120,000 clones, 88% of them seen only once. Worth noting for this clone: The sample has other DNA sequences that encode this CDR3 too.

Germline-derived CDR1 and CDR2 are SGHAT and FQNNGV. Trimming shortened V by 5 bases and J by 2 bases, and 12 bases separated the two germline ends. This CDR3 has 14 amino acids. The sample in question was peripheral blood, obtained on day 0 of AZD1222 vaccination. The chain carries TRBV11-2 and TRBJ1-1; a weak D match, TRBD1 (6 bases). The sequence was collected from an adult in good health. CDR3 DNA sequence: TGTGCCAGCAGCCCCACAGGGATTAACACTGAAGCTTTCTTT. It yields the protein CASSPTGINTEAFF.